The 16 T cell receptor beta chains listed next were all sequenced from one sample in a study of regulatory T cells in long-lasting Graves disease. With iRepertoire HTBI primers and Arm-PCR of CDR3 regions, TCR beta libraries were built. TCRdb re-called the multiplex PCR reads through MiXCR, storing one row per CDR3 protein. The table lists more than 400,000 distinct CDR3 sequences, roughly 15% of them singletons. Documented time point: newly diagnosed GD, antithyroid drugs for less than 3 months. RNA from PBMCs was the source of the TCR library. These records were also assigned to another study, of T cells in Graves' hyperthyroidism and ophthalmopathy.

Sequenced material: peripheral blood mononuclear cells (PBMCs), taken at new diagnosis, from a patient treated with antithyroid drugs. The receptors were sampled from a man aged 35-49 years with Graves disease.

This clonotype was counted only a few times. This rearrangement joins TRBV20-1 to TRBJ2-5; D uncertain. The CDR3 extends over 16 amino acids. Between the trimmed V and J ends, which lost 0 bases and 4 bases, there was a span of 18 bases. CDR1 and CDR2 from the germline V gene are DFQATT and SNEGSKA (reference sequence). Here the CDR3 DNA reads TGCAGTGCTAGAGATCGGAGTAGAGGTATTCCAGAGACCCAGTACTTC. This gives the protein CSARDRSRGIPETQYF.

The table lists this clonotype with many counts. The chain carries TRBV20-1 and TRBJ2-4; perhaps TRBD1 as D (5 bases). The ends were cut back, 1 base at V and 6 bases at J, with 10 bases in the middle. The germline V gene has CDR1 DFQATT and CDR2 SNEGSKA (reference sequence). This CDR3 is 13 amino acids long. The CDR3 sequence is CSARGQGTNIQYF. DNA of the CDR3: TGCAGTGCTAGAGGGCAGGGCACAAACATTCAGTACTTC.

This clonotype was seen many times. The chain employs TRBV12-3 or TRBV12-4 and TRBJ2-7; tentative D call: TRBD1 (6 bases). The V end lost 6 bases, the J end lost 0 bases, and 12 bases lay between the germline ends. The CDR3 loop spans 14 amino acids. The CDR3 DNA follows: TGTGCCAGCAGCCAGGACAGACTCTCCTACGAGCAGTACTTC. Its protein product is CASSQDRLSYEQYF.

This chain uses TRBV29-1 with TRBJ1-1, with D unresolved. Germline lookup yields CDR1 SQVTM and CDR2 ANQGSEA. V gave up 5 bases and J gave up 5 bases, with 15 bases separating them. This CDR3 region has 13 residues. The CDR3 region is CSVSTVGQTEAFF. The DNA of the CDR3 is TGCAGCGTTTCCACAGTAGGTCAAACTGAAGCTTTCTTT.

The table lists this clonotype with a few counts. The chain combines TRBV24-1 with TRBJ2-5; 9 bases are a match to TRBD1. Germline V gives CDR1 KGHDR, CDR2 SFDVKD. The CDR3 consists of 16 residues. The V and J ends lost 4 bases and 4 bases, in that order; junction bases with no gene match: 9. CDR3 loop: CATSDPGQGIPETQYF. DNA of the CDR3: TGTGCCACCAGTGACCCGGGACAGGGAATCCCAGAGACCCAGTACTTC.

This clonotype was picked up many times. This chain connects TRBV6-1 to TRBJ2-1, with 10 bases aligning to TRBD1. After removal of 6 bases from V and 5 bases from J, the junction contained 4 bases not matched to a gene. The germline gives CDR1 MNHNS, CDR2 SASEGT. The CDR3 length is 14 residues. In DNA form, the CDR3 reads TGTGCCAGCAGGACAGGGGGCACAAACAATGAGCAGTTCTTC. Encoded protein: CASRTGGTNNEQFF.

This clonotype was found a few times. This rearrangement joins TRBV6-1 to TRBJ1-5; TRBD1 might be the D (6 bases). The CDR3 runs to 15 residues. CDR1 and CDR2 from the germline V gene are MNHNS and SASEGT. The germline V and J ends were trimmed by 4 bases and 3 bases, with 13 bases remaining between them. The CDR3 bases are TGTGCCAGCAGTGTCGACAGGAGCTACAATCAGCCCCAGCATTTT. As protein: CASSVDRSYNQPQHF.

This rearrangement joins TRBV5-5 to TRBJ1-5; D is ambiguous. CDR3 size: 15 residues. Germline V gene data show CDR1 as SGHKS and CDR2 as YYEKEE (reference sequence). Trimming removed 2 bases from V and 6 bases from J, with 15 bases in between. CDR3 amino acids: CASSFDPTTPQPQHF. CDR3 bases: TGTGCCAGCAGCTTCGATCCAACCACCCCTCAGCCCCAGCATTTT.

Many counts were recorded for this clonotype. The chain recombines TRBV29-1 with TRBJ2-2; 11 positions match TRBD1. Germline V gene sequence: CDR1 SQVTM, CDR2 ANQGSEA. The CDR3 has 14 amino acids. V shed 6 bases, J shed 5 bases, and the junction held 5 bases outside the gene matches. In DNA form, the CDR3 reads TGCAGCGTCGCGGGACAGGGGGTGACCGGGGAGCTGTTTTTT. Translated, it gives CSVAGQGVTGELFF.

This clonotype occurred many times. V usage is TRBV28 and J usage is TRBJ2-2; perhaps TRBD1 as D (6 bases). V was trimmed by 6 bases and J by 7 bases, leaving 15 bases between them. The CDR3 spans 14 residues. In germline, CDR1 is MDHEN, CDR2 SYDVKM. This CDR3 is CASRGGQNDGELFF. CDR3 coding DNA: TGTGCCAGCAGGGGTGGACAGAACGACGGGGAGCTGTTTTTT.

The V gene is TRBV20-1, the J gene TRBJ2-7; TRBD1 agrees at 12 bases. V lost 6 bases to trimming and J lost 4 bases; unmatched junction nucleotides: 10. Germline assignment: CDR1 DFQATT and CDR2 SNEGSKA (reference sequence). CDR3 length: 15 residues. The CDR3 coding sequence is TGCAGTGCCTGCCCCGGGACAGGGGGCCCTTACGAGCAGTACTTC. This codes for CSACPGTGGPYEQYF.

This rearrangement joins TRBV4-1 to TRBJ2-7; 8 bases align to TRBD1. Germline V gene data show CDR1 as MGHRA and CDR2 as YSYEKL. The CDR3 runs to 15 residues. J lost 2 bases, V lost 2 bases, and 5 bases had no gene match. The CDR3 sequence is CASSQIMDRAYEQYF. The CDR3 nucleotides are TGCGCCAGCAGCCAAATTATGGACAGGGCCTACGAGCAGTACTTC.

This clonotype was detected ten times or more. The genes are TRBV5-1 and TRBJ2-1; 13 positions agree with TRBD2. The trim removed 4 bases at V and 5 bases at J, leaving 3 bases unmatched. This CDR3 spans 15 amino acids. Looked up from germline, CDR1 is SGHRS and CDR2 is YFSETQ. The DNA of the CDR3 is TGCGCCAGCAGCACTGGGACTAGCGGGGACAATGAGCAGTTCTTC. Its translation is CASSTGTSGDNEQFF. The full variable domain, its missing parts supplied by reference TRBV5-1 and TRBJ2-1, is KAGVTQTPRYLIKTRGQQVTLSCSPISGHRSVSWYQQTPGQGLQFLFEYFSETQRNKGNFPGRFSGRQFSNSRSEMNVSTLELGDSALYLCASSTGTSGDNEQFFGPGTRLTVL.

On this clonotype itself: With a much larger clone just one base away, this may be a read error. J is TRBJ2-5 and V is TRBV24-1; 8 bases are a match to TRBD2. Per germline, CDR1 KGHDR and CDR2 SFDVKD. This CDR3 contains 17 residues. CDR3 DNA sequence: TGTGCCGCCAGTGATTTATCCAGCGGGAGTCAGGGAGAGACCCAGTACTTC. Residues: CAASDLSSGSQGETQYF.

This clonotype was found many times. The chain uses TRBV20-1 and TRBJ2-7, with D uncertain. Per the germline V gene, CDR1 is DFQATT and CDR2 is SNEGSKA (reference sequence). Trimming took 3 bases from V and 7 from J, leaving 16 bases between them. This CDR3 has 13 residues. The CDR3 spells CSARIHTSAEQYF. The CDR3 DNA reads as TGCAGTGCTAGGATTCATACTTCGGCGGAGCAGTACTTC.

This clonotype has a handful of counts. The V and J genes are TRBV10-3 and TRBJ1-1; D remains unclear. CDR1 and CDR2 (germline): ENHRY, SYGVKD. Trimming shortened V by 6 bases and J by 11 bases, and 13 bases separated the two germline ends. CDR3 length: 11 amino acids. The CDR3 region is CAIREDGDAFF. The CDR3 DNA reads TGTGCCATCAGGGAGGACGGTGACGCTTTCTTT.